The 9 T cell receptor beta chains below were found in one sample sequenced in a study of blood T cell repertoires in COVID-19. The table came from immunoSEQ multiplex PCR; TCRdb's copy has only in-frame clones and leaves some out. The profile shows hundreds of thousands of clones, 83% of them singletons. The sequencing sample was made of PBMCs or T cells enriched from blood (not recorded which). The receptors were sampled from a woman between 50 and 59 years old who had been exposed to COVID-19.

This rearrangement joins TRBV7-9 to TRBJ1-2; TRBD1 might be the D (6 bases). CDR1 and CDR2 (germline): SEHNR, FQNEAQ (reference sequence). The germline V and J ends were trimmed by 1 base and 1 base, with 19 bases remaining between them. This CDR3 is 18 amino acids long. CDR3 residues: CASSLDGQGPSLNYGYTF. The CDR3 DNA is TGTGCCAGCAGCTTAGATGGCCAGGGGCCATCCCTTAACTATGGCTACACCTTC. Together with reference TRBV7-9 and TRBJ1-2, the CDR3 gives the full variable domain: DTGVSQNPRHKITKRGQNVTFRCDPISEHNRLYWYRQTLGQGPEFLTYFQNEAQLEKSRLLSDRFSAERPKGSFSTLEIQRTEQGDSAMYLCASSLDGQGPSLNYGYTFGSGTRLTVV.

This clone was recorded many times. This chain joins TRBV2 and TRBJ2-7; 9 positions agree with TRBD1. The CDR3 is 14 amino acids. Germline V CDR1 and CDR2: SNHLY, FYNNEI. J gave up 5 bases and V 8 bases, and 10 bases lay outside the gene matches. The CDR3 is CASRPGQGRNEQYF. The CDR3 coding sequence is TGTGCCAGCCGACCGGGACAGGGAAGGAACGAGCAGTACTTC.

This chain links TRBV7-8 with TRBJ1-5; no clear D gene. The germline V gene has CDR1 SGHVS and CDR2 FQNEAQ. Trimming removed 6 bases at V and 0 bases at J, with 12 bases between. This CDR3 is built from 15 residues. The CDR3 DNA follows: TGTGCCAGCAGACCCACGGAGCATAGCAATCAGCCCCAGCATTTT. Protein: CASRPTEHSNQPQHF.

V usage is TRBV5-4 and J usage is TRBJ1-5, with 9 nucleotides matching TRBD1. The CDR3 loop spans 15 amino acids. From germline, CDR1 is SGHNT and CDR2 YYREEE (reference sequence). Losses at the gene ends were 2 bases for V and 4 bases for J; bases not matched to a gene: 4. CDR3 residues: CASSLGTGQNQPQHF. The CDR3 coding sequence is TGTGCCAGCAGCTTAGGGACAGGGCAGAATCAGCCCCAGCATTTT.

This chain joins TRBV6-5 and TRBJ2-7; 10 bases map to TRBD1. V was pared by 7 bases and J by 4 bases, with 7 bases of the junction left unmatched. CDR1 and CDR2 from the germline V gene are MNHEY and SVGAGI. This CDR3 spans 14 amino acids. CDR3 in DNA: TGTGCCAGCACAAGAGGACAGGGGGGTTACGAGCAGTACTTC. Amino acids: CASTRGQGGYEQYF.

The V gene is TRBV11-2, the J gene TRBJ2-4, with D maybe TRBD2 (5 bases). V was pared by 3 bases and J by 16 bases, with 19 bases between. The CDR3 runs to 13 residues. CDR1 and CDR2 (germline): SGHAT, FQNNGV. In nucleotides, the CDR3 is TGTGCCAGCAGCTTCGGGGAGCTTTCTCCTTGCTACTTC. Its protein is CASSFGELSPCYF.

This clone was counted once. The chain joins TRBV11-2 to TRBJ1-3; 7 nucleotides agree with TRBD1. J was trimmed by 4 bases and V by 5 bases; bases with no gene match: 8. Germline CDR1 and CDR2: SGHAT and FQNNGV. This CDR3 contains 15 residues. The CDR3, as DNA: TGTGCCAGCAGCCGACAGGGCTCTTACGGAAACACCATATATTTT. Amino acid sequence: CASSRQGSYGNTIYF.

The chain couples TRBV5-1 to TRBJ2-5, with 8 bases that match TRBD1. In germline, CDR1 is SGHRS, CDR2 YFSETQ. Trimming took 3 bases from V and 4 from J; bases not matched to a gene: 8. CDR3 length: 15 residues. DNA for the CDR3: TGCGCCAGCAGCTCCACAGGGGGATGGAGAGAGACCCAGTACTTC. This gives the protein CASSSTGGWRETQYF.

V usage is TRBV24-1 and J usage is TRBJ2-1, with 8 bases aligning to TRBD1. V was pared by 3 bases and J by 4 bases, with 7 bases of the junction left unmatched. The CDR3 contains 16 residues. Germline lookup yields CDR1 KGHDR and CDR2 SFDVKD. CDR3 sequence reads: CATSDTGGGGYNEQFF. CDR3 in DNA: TGTGCCACCAGTGATACAGGGGGTGGGGGTTACAATGAGCAGTTCTTC.